These T cell receptor beta chains were read from a single sample in a study of blood T cell repertoires in COVID-19. Clones were sequenced by immunoSEQ multiplex PCR, and TCRdb holds only the in-frame ones, with some missing. The sample records fewer than 300,000 clones, approximately 89% being singletons. The sample taken for sequencing was PBMCs or T cells enriched from blood (not recorded which). These receptors were obtained from a woman aged 40 to 49 with acute COVID-19. CDR3s include the opening cysteine and the closing phenylalanine or tryptophan. D genes are given only for firm matches. Only part of the rows carry a size: once, few, many, or a class if the clone is expanded.

j_gene: TRBJ1-3; abundance: once; v_gene: TRBV9; d_gene: .; CDR3nt: TGTGCCAGCAGCGAAGGGACACCGAGCTCTGGAAACACCATATATTTT; CDR3aa: CASSEGTPSSGNTIYF
j_gene: TRBJ1-2; abundance: .; v_gene: TRBV19; d_gene: TRBD1; CDR3nt: TGTGCCAGTAGCAGTCCTACAGGGGGCAGTGACTATGGCTACACCTTC; CDR3aa: CASSSPTGGSDYGYTF
j_gene: TRBJ1-2; abundance: .; v_gene: TRBV6-5; d_gene: .; CDR3nt: TGTGCCAGCAGTCCCCCGGGGGGCCGCTATGGCTACACCTTC; CDR3aa: CASSPPGGRYGYTF
j_gene: TRBJ2-1; abundance: .; v_gene: TRBV10-3; d_gene: TRBD2; CDR3nt: TGTGCCATCAGTGAGTACCGGACTAGCGGGAGCGATGAGCAGTTCTTC; CDR3aa: CAISEYRTSGSDEQFF
j_gene: TRBJ2-4; abundance: .; v_gene: TRBV30; d_gene: TRBD2; CDR3nt: TGTGCCTGGAGCCGACTAGCGGGAGTCAGAAACATTCAGTACTTC; CDR3aa: CAWSRLAGVRNIQYF
j_gene: TRBJ2-1; abundance: .; v_gene: TRBV15; d_gene: TRBD1; CDR3nt: TGTGCCACCAGCAGGACAGGGCTAAACAATGAGCAGTTCTTC; CDR3aa: CATSRTGLNNEQFF
j_gene: TRBJ2-1; abundance: few; v_gene: TRBV10-1; d_gene: TRBD2; CDR3nt: TGCGCCAGCAGTGAGATACTAGCGGGACCCTACAATGAGCAGTTCTTC; CDR3aa: CASSEILAGPYNEQFF
j_gene: TRBJ2-1; abundance: .; v_gene: TRBV5-1; d_gene: TRBD2; CDR3nt: TGCGCCAGCAGCTTCCGCCTAGCGGGAGGTTTTCAGGATGAGCAGTTCTTC; CDR3aa: CASSFRLAGGFQDEQFF
j_gene: TRBJ1-2; abundance: .; v_gene: TRBV4-3; d_gene: .; CDR3nt: TGCGCCAGCAGCCAACAGGGCCGCCATTCCTTC; CDR3aa: CASSQQGRHSF
j_gene: TRBJ1-2; abundance: few; v_gene: TRBV18; d_gene: .; CDR3nt: TGTGCCAGCTCACCAGGGTGGCAGGAGACAGGCTATGGCTACACCTTC; CDR3aa: CASSPGWQETGYGYTF
j_gene: TRBJ1-5; abundance: .; v_gene: TRBV7-9; d_gene: .; CDR3nt: TGTGCCAGCAGCCCCGGGTTCATTCAGCCCCAGCATTTT; CDR3aa: CASSPGFIQPQHF
j_gene: TRBJ1-2; abundance: .; v_gene: TRBV2; d_gene: TRBD1; CDR3nt: TGTGCCAGCAGCCGCGACAGGACAGGTTCCTATGGCTACACCTTC; CDR3aa: CASSRDRTGSYGYTF
j_gene: TRBJ1-6; abundance: once; v_gene: TRBV28; d_gene: TRBD1; CDR3nt: TGTGCCAGCAACACAGGGGAGGTTATTTCACCCCTCCACTTT; CDR3aa: CASNTGEVISPLHF
j_gene: TRBJ2-7; abundance: .; v_gene: TRBV10-3; d_gene: .; CDR3nt: TGTGCCATCAAGAATGAGACAGCCTACGAGCAGTACTTC; CDR3aa: CAIKNETAYEQYF
j_gene: TRBJ2-2; abundance: .; v_gene: TRBV3-1/TRBV3-2; d_gene: .; CDR3nt: TGTGCCAGCAGCCAAGAAGGACACTATAACACCGGGGAGCTGTTTTTT; CDR3aa: CASSQEGHYNTGELFF
j_gene: TRBJ1-2; abundance: few; v_gene: TRBV27; d_gene: .; CDR3nt: TGTGCCAGCGGCCTGGACAGAGACTATGGCTACACCTTC; CDR3aa: CASGLDRDYGYTF
j_gene: TRBJ1-3; abundance: .; v_gene: TRBV5-5; d_gene: .; CDR3nt: TGTGCCAGCAGCTTGCTGTCGACGGGGTCTGGAAACACCATATATTTT; CDR3aa: CASSLLSTGSGNTIYF
j_gene: TRBJ1-2; abundance: .; v_gene: TRBV29-1; d_gene: TRBD1; CDR3nt: TGCAGCGCACGACAGGGGGATGGCTACACCTTC; CDR3aa: CSARQGDGYTF
j_gene: TRBJ2-5; abundance: .; v_gene: TRBV2; d_gene: TRBD2; CDR3nt: TGTGCCAGCAGTGAAACCTCGCGGGGGGGGGAGACCCAGTACTTC; CDR3aa: CASSETSRGGETQYF
j_gene: TRBJ2-3; abundance: .; v_gene: TRBV14; d_gene: .; CDR3nt: TGTGCCAGCAGCTATGGACAACACTCAGATACGCAGTATTTT; CDR3aa: CASSYGQHSDTQYF
j_gene: TRBJ1-6; abundance: .; v_gene: TRBV12-5; d_gene: .; CDR3nt: TGTGCTAGTGGTTTGGAGGGAGATTCACCCCTCCACTTT; CDR3aa: CASGLEGDSPLHF
j_gene: TRBJ2-7; abundance: .; v_gene: TRBV4-1; d_gene: TRBD2; CDR3nt: TGCGCCAGCAGCCCGACAACTGGGTTAGCGGGAGGCTACGAGCAGTACTTC; CDR3aa: CASSPTTGLAGGYEQYF
j_gene: TRBJ1-2; abundance: .; v_gene: TRBV7-2; d_gene: TRBD1; CDR3nt: TGTGCCAGCAGCCCACAGGGGCAGTATGGCTACACCTTC; CDR3aa: CASSPQGQYGYTF
j_gene: TRBJ2-3; abundance: .; v_gene: TRBV4-3; d_gene: TRBD2; CDR3nt: TGCGCCAGCAGCCTCCTTTCTAGCGGGAGTATAGACATTGTGGATACGCAGTATTTT; CDR3aa: CASSLLSSGSIDIVDTQYF
j_gene: TRBJ2-7; abundance: .; v_gene: TRBV5-1; d_gene: TRBD2; CDR3nt: TGCGCCAGCAGCCCCTGGGGGGGGAGTTACGAGCAGTACTTC; CDR3aa: CASSPWGGSYEQYF
j_gene: TRBJ2-7; abundance: .; v_gene: TRBV7-9; d_gene: TRBD2; CDR3nt: TGTGCCAGCAGCTCCCTAGCGGTGGGTAGCTACGAGCAGTACTTC; CDR3aa: CASSSLAVGSYEQYF
j_gene: TRBJ2-1; abundance: .; v_gene: TRBV18; d_gene: TRBD2; CDR3nt: TGTGCCAGCTCACCCTTAATACTAGCGGGAAAAGGGAATGAGCAGTTCTTC; CDR3aa: CASSPLILAGKGNEQFF
j_gene: TRBJ2-1; abundance: .; v_gene: TRBV6-4; d_gene: .; CDR3nt: TGTGCCAGCAGTGCCTCCCCCTCCTCCTACAATGAGCAGTTCTTC; CDR3aa: CASSASPSSYNEQFF
j_gene: TRBJ2-1; abundance: .; v_gene: TRBV7-2; d_gene: TRBD2; CDR3nt: TGTGCCAGCAGCTTCTCGGGAGGCCACAATGAGCAGTTCTTC; CDR3aa: CASSFSGGHNEQFF
j_gene: TRBJ1-5; abundance: .; v_gene: TRBV18; d_gene: TRBD1; CDR3nt: TGTGCCAGCTCAACTCTAGGGACAGGGGGATATAGCAATCAGCCCCAGCATTTT; CDR3aa: CASSTLGTGGYSNQPQHF
j_gene: TRBJ1-2; abundance: .; v_gene: TRBV27; d_gene: .; CDR3nt: TGTGCCAGCACCTCGTGGGGACTGAACTATGGCTACACCTTC; CDR3aa: CASTSWGLNYGYTF
j_gene: TRBJ2-1; abundance: .; v_gene: TRBV27; d_gene: .; CDR3nt: TGTGCCAGCAGTTTATTGGCGGGGTATGAGCAGTTCTTC; CDR3aa: CASSLLAGYEQFF
j_gene: TRBJ1-4; abundance: once; v_gene: TRBV5-1; d_gene: .; CDR3nt: TGCGCCAGCAGCTTGGACAGGCCCGGCGGTAATGAAAAACTGTTTTTT; CDR3aa: CASSLDRPGGNEKLFF
j_gene: TRBJ2-7; abundance: .; v_gene: TRBV7-2; d_gene: TRBD1; CDR3nt: TGTGCCAGCAGCACAAGGACAGGAAACTACGAGCAGTACTTC; CDR3aa: CASSTRTGNYEQYF
j_gene: TRBJ1-1; abundance: .; v_gene: TRBV28; d_gene: .; CDR3nt: TGTGCCAGCAGTTTAGGGGGGACTACGAACACTGAAGCTTTCTTT; CDR3aa: CASSLGGTTNTEAFF
j_gene: TRBJ2-1; abundance: .; v_gene: TRBV7-8; d_gene: TRBD2; CDR3nt: TGTGCCAGCAGCTTAGTATCCGGGAGGACCTACAATGAGCAGTTCTTC; CDR3aa: CASSLVSGRTYNEQFF
j_gene: TRBJ2-3; abundance: .; v_gene: TRBV13; d_gene: TRBD2; CDR3nt: TGTGCCAGCAGCTTAGGACTAGCGGAGGTGAGGGATACGCAGTATTTT; CDR3aa: CASSLGLAEVRDTQYF
j_gene: TRBJ2-5; abundance: .; v_gene: TRBV25-1; d_gene: .; CDR3nt: TGTGCCAGCAGTGATACAACAGCTCAAGAGACCCAGTACTTC; CDR3aa: CASSDTTAQETQYF
j_gene: TRBJ2-1; abundance: .; v_gene: TRBV15; d_gene: .; CDR3nt: TGTGCCACCAGCAGAGAGCCCAACCACTTGGAGCAGTTCTTC; CDR3aa: CATSREPNHLEQFF
j_gene: TRBJ2-7; abundance: .; v_gene: TRBV28; d_gene: TRBD2; CDR3nt: TGTGCCACCCTTGGACTAGCGGGAGACGAGCAGTACTTC; CDR3aa: CATLGLAGDEQYF